The 27 T cell receptor beta chains below were found in one sample sequenced in a study of blood T cell repertoires in COVID-19. Data came from immunoSEQ multiplex PCR; TCRdb stores just in-frame clones and leaves some out. The table includes about 280,000 clones, approximately 85% detected once. The specimen sequenced was peripheral blood. The receptors stem from a middle-aged man with active or convalescent COVID-19.

Only a few counts were recorded for this clone. The rearrangement uses TRBV3-1 (or the pseudogene TRBV3-2) and TRBJ2-5; tentative D call: TRBD2 (6 bases). CDR1 and CDR2 from the germline V gene are LGHDT and YNNKEL (reference sequence). V dropped 3 bases and J dropped 2 bases, with 7 bases sitting between them. This CDR3 region has 13 residues. In DNA form, the CDR3 reads TGTGCCAGCAGCCATGGGGGGCAAGAGACCCAGTACTTC. Its protein product is CASSHGGQETQYF.

The chain has TRBV5-1 and TRBJ1-2, with D unresolved. Trimming took 4 bases from V and 6 from J, leaving 28 bases between them. The CDR3 sequence is 18 residues long. Per the germline V gene, CDR1 is SGHRS and CDR2 is YFSETQ. CDR3 in amino acids: CASSGSYRGRTREDGYTF. CDR3 nucleotides: TGCGCCAGCAGCGGGTCCTACCGAGGGCGTACTAGGGAGGATGGCTACACCTTC.

CDR3 DNA sequence: TGTGCCTGGAGTGATACCCTGGCTGGTGAGCAGTTCTTC. Its protein is CAWSDTLAGEQFF. The genes are TRBV30 and TRBJ2-1; D ambiguous. Deletions cut 1 base from V and 9 bases from J, with 13 bases between. This CDR3 has 13 residues. Germline CDR1 and CDR2: GTSNPN and SVGIG (reference sequence).

The genes are TRBV18 and TRBJ2-7; the D gene is possibly TRBD2 (5 bases). Germline V lookup: CDR1 KGHSH, CDR2 LQKENI. The CDR3 is 14 residues long. V dropped 3 bases and J dropped 6 bases, with 15 bases sitting between them. The CDR3 coding sequence is TGTGCCAGCTCACCGAGGGAATTAGGCAGCGAGCAGTACTTC. Its protein is CASSPRELGSEQYF.

V and J are TRBV19 and TRBJ1-2; D unclear. Germline V gives CDR1 LNHDA, CDR2 SQIVND (reference sequence). This CDR3 has 11 amino acids. Trimming removed 7 bases from V and 4 bases from J, with 7 bases in between. The CDR3 DNA is TGTGCCAGTACGGGTGTCTATGGCTACACCTTC. Translation: CASTGVYGYTF.

V gene TRBV25-1 combines with J gene TRBJ2-1, with TRBD1 matching over 7 bases. The CDR3 covers 14 residues. The ends lost 6 bases at V and 3 bases at J; junction bases unmatched: 5. Germline CDR1 reads MGHDK; CDR2 reads SYGVNS. The CDR3 coding sequence is TGTGCCAGCAGAGAGACAGGGTACTACAATGAGCAGTTCTTC. This codes for CASRETGYYNEQFF. Full variable domain (rest looked up from reference TRBV25-1 and TRBJ2-1): EADIYQTPRYLVIGTGKKITLECSQTMGHDKMYWYQQDPGMELHLIHYSYGVNSTEKGDLSSESTVSRIRTEHFPLTLESARPSHTSQYLCASRETGYYNEQFFGPGTRLTVL.

V gene TRBV5-1 combines with J gene TRBJ2-2; D is possibly TRBD2 (5 bases). The V gene lost 0 bases and the J gene lost 4 bases, with 10 bases spanning the gap. Germline V gene data show CDR1 as SGHRS and CDR2 as YFSETQ. The CDR3 spans 15 residues. The CDR3 loop reads CASSLEGASTGELFF. The CDR3 region has the DNA TGCGCCAGCAGCTTGGAGGGAGCTAGCACCGGGGAGCTGTTTTTT.

The genes are TRBV18 and TRBJ2-3; TRBD2 might be the D (6 bases). Germline V gene data show CDR1 as KGHSH and CDR2 as LQKENI. The V end lost 1 base, the J end lost 9 bases, and 20 bases lay between the germline ends. The CDR3 covers 16 residues. CDR3 in amino acids: CASSPLAASPTVTQYF. The CDR3 DNA reads as TGTGCCAGCTCACCACTAGCGGCATCTCCCACAGTGACGCAGTATTTT.

The J gene is TRBJ1-6, the V gene TRBV5-1, with D possibly matching TRBD1 (6 bases). The CDR3 consists of 16 residues. The ends were cut back, 4 bases at V and 8 bases at J, with 19 bases in the middle. Germline values: CDR1 SGHRS, CDR2 YFSETQ. The CDR3 region has the DNA TGCGCCAGCAGCCCGAGTGGCGCCGGACAGCATTCACCCCTCCACTTT. Its protein product is CASSPSGAGQHSPLHF.

The V and J genes are TRBV27 and TRBJ2-2; 10 bases match TRBD1. The germline V gene has CDR1 MNHEY and CDR2 SMNVEV (reference sequence). V was clipped by 3 bases and J by 5 bases; unmatched bases: 6. This CDR3 comprises 16 residues. The chain's CDR3 is CASSFRQGALTGELFF. DNA of the CDR3: TGTGCCAGCAGTTTTCGACAGGGGGCTCTGACCGGGGAGCTGTTTTTT.

The chain has TRBV30 and TRBJ2-7; D not resolved. This CDR3 is 12 amino acids long. CDR1 and CDR2 (germline): GTSNPN, SVGIG (reference sequence). The V end lost 3 bases, the J end lost 3 bases, and 9 bases lay between the germline ends. The CDR3 spells CAWRGDGYEQYF. The CDR3 coding sequence is TGTGCCTGGAGAGGAGACGGCTACGAGCAGTACTTC.

V and J are TRBV5-5 and TRBJ2-3, with 7 nucleotides matching TRBD1. This CDR3 is 16 amino acids long. Germline V lookup: CDR1 SGHKS, CDR2 YYEKEE (reference sequence). V lost 6 bases and J lost 4; bases outside the gene matches: 14. CDR3 amino acids: CASTQAIITGADTQYF. CDR3 sequence (DNA): TGTGCCAGCACCCAAGCAATTATAACAGGGGCAGATACGCAGTATTTT.

The chain employs TRBV29-1 and TRBJ1-5; D possibly corresponds to TRBD1 (5 bases). CDR1 is SQVTM, CDR2 ANQGSEA, per germline. The CDR3 extends over 13 amino acids. V was trimmed by 6 bases and J by 9 bases, leaving 18 bases between them. In nucleotides, the CDR3 is TGCAGCGTCAGGGATGGGCCATCTCGGCCCCAGCATTTT. Protein: CSVRDGPSRPQHF. Supplemented by reference TRBV29-1 and TRBJ1-5, the full variable domain reads SAVISQKPSRDICQRGTSLTIQCQVDSQVTMMFWYRQQPGQSLTLIATANQGSEATYESGFVIDKFPISRPNLTFSTLTVSNMSPEDSSIYLCSVRDGPSRPQHFGDGTRLSIL.

The chain combines TRBV6-5 with TRBJ2-4, with D perhaps TRBD2 (5 bases). In germline, CDR1 is MNHEY, CDR2 SVGAGI. The V and J ends lost 6 bases and 7 bases respectively, with 16 bases between them. The CDR3 extends over 14 amino acids. The CDR3 DNA reads as TGTGCCAGCAGCCGGGGTGGGGTGGAGAACATTCAGTACTTC. Its protein product is CASSRGGVENIQYF.

Note on this clone: One end of the junction does not line up with germline, which may come from a read error. The V call is TRBV6-2 or TRBV6-3, the J call TRBJ2-1; 7 bases map to TRBD2. The length of the CDR3 is 13 residues. Looked up from germline, CDR1 is MNHEY and CDR2 is SVGEGT. The DNA for the CDR3 is TGTGCCAGCAGTTACTTTATAGCGGGTGAGCTGTTCTTC. Amino acids: CASSYFIAGELFF.

The rearrangement joins TRBV6-2 or TRBV6-3 to TRBJ1-5; D gene uncertain. The CDR3 is 15 amino acids. Deletions cut 2 bases from V and 5 bases from J, with 13 bases between. CDR1 and CDR2 from the germline V gene are MNHEY and SVGEGT. The CDR3 here is CASSYQGLNYQPQHF. DNA of the CDR3: TGTGCCAGCAGTTACCAAGGACTCAACTATCAGCCCCAGCATTTT.

This clone was detected ten times or more. The chain combines TRBV7-3 with TRBJ2-2; a weak D match, TRBD1 (6 bases). Germline CDR1 SGHTA, CDR2 FQGTGA. The CDR3 totals 20 residues. Trimming cost V 2 bases and J 1 base, with 23 bases left between them. The CDR3 sequence: CASSLGLTGAGEMNTGELFF. CDR3 nucleotides: TGTGCCAGCAGCTTAGGGCTAACCGGAGCAGGGGAAATGAACACCGGGGAGCTGTTTTTT.

The CDR3 DNA reads as TGTGCCAGCGGCCCCAGGGTGAGTCAGCCCCAGCATTTT. Translation gives CASGPRVSQPQHF. The chain is built from TRBV2 and TRBJ1-5; D might be TRBD1 (5 bases). From germline, CDR1 is SNHLY and CDR2 FYNNEI. V lost 8 bases to trimming and J lost 6 bases, with 14 bases between them. This CDR3 region has 13 residues. The full variable domain, completed using reference TRBV2 and TRBJ1-5, is EPEVTQTPSHQVTQMGQEVILRCVPISNHLYFYWYRQILGQKVEFLVSFYNNEISEKSEIFDDQFSVERPDGSNFTLKIRSTKLEDSAMYFCASGPRVSQPQHFGDGTRLSIL.

V and J are TRBV4-1 and TRBJ2-1; 9 nucleotides match TRBD1. Trimming removed 4 bases from V and 7 bases from J; junction bases left unmatched: 8. There are 15 residues in the CDR3. In germline, CDR1 is MGHRA, CDR2 YSYEKL. Written as DNA, the CDR3 is TGCGCCAGCAGCCCTTTGGACAGGGGAGATAATGAGCAGTTCTTC. This gives the protein CASSPLDRGDNEQFF.

The CDR3 nucleotides are TGTGCCAGCAGCGATACGGGGACGCAGTATTTT. Encoded protein: CASSDTGTQYF. V usage is TRBV7-2 and J usage is TRBJ2-3; the D gene is possibly TRBD2 (5 bases). Germline CDR1 reads SGHTA; CDR2 reads FQGNSA. Trimming removed 5 bases from V and 9 bases from J, with 9 bases in between. CDR3 length: 11 amino acids.

This clone was detected once. This chain uses TRBV29-1 with TRBJ1-2, with D unresolved. The germline V gene encodes CDR1 SQVTM and CDR2 ANQGSEA. The CDR3 sequence is 11 residues long. With 0 bases removed from V and 8 bases from J, the gap between germline ends came to 7 bases. The CDR3 region has the DNA TGCAGCGTTGAAGATCGTTCGGGCTACACCTTC. Protein sequence: CSVEDRSGYTF.

The chain uses TRBV21-1 and TRBJ1-2. TRBV21-1 is flagged as a pseudogene. The CDR3 contains 17 residues. CDR3: CASTLSGPKGGVYGYTF. The CDR3 DNA reads as TGTGCCAGCACCTTATCTGGACCGAAGGGAGGGGTCTATGGCTACACCTTC.

The chain uses TRBV3-1 (or the pseudogene TRBV3-2) and TRBJ1-1; D gene uncertain. Germline CDR1 LGHDT, CDR2 YNNKEL (reference sequence). CDR3 length equals 13 residues. Trimming took off 4 bases at V and 5 bases at J, with 11 bases between the two ends. The CDR3 sequence is CASSPLSGTEAFF. The CDR3 region has the DNA TGTGCCAGCAGCCCCCTCAGCGGAACTGAAGCTTTCTTT.

The rearrangement links TRBV3-1 (or the pseudogene TRBV3-2) to TRBJ1-5; a possible D gene is TRBD1 (5 bases). The length of the CDR3 is 15 residues. V lost 5 bases, J lost 5 bases, and 16 bases lay in between. Germline CDR1 LGHDT, CDR2 YNNKEL (reference sequence). CDR3 sequence (DNA): TGTGCCAGCAGCTTCGGGTCGCGGGGGGATCAGCCCCAGCATTTT. This gives the protein CASSFGSRGDQPQHF.

The chain has TRBV6-5 and TRBJ1-4, with 7 bases aligning to TRBD1. With 6 bases clipped from V and 7 bases from J, the junction kept 11 bases outside the gene matches. The CDR3 loop spans 15 amino acids. CDR1 MNHEY and CDR2 SVGAGI come from the germline V gene. CDR3 sequence: CASSRARAGGEKLFF. CDR3 DNA: TGTGCCAGCAGCCGGGCCCGGGCAGGGGGTGAAAAACTGTTTTTT.

The rearrangement joins TRBV2 to TRBJ1-1; 12 bases line up with TRBD1. The germline CDR1 and CDR2 sequences are SNHLY and FYNNEI. The CDR3 spans 16 residues. V shed 3 bases and J 5 bases; nucleotides not matched to a gene: 7. CDR3 region: CASSDIGTGGITEAFF. The CDR3 coding sequence is TGTGCCAGCAGTGATATCGGGACAGGGGGCATAACTGAAGCTTTCTTT.

V and J are TRBV19 and TRBJ2-3; TRBD2 matches at 9 bases. The CDR3 runs to 15 residues. With V trimmed by 6 bases and J by 4 bases, 8 bases remained unmatched. The germline V gene has CDR1 LNHDA and CDR2 SQIVND (reference sequence). Here the CDR3 reads CASRPTSGLPDTQYF. The CDR3 bases are TGTGCCAGTAGGCCGACTAGCGGACTTCCAGATACGCAGTATTTT.